The clone carrying this T cell receptor (beta chain) was found many times. Its matching antigen is unknown. This sample was taken from a study of early T cells in non-severe SARS-CoV-2 infection. Whole-study context: RNA in bulk from unsorted whole blood was sequenced, and chains were unpaired. Points from the study as a whole: VDJdb-based annotation leaned toward anti-spike CD8 responses and missed private and CD4 specificities.

Each single cDNA molecule received a unique molecular identifier. TCRdb passed the 5' RACE reads through MiXCR, listing each CDR3 protein once. Here the sample spans more than 55,000 distinct CDR3 sequences, roughly an eighth being singletons. CDR3 length: 13 amino acids. V gave up 3 bases and J gave up 5 bases, with 8 bases separating them. The germline gives CDR1 SEHNR, CDR2 FQNEAQ (reference sequence). The chain combines TRBV7-9 with TRBJ1-5; D is possibly TRBD1 (5 bases). Sequenced input: whole blood. This sequence was found in an adult who was a healthcare worker with PCR-confirmed SARS-CoV-2 infection or an uninfected control (not recorded which). The DNA for the CDR3 is TGTGCCAGCAGCTTGCCGGGGGATCAGCCCCAGCATTTT. Its translation: CASSLPGDQPQHF.